The 8 T cell receptor beta chains below come from one sample, sequenced in a study of T cell changes during pregnancy in multiple sclerosis. Data came from immunoSEQ multiplex PCR; TCRdb stores just in-frame clones and leaves some out. The sample yields tens of thousands of clones, around 94% seen once. The specimen comprised CD4+ T cells from peripheral blood mononuclear cells, sampled before pregnancy. The source is a female donor with multiple sclerosis, enrolled in a pregnancy study.

The chain has TRBV29-1 and TRBJ2-7; a possible D gene is TRBD1 (6 bases). This CDR3 has 14 residues. Trimming shortened V by 6 bases and J by 4 bases, and 19 bases separated the two germline ends. Germline V gene data show CDR1 as SQVTM and CDR2 as ANQGSEA. The CDR3 bases are TGCAGCGTCCGTTCGGGACACGGCATTTACGAGCAGTACTTC. Translating it yields CSVRSGHGIYEQYF.

This clone was seen a handful of times. This sequence joins TRBV14 and TRBJ1-2; no clear D gene. CDR1 is SGHDN and CDR2 is FVKESK in the germline V gene. Deletions cut 4 bases from V and 8 bases from J, with 20 bases between. The CDR3 loop spans 15 amino acids. CDR3 residues: CASSPLGGSAWGYTF. In DNA form, the CDR3 reads TGTGCCAGCAGCCCCTTAGGAGGGTCAGCCTGGGGCTACACCTTC.

V gene TRBV2 combines with J gene TRBJ2-7; D remains ambiguous. V was shortened by 4 bases and J by 6 bases, with 16 bases between the two germline ends. Germline V gene sequence: CDR1 SNHLY, CDR2 FYNNEI. This CDR3 region has 14 residues. Here the CDR3 DNA reads TGTGCCAGCAGTGCTCACCTTCGTGAGCCCGAGCAGTACTTC. Translated, it gives CASSAHLREPEQYF.

The chain employs TRBV6-1 and TRBJ2-3; 8 nucleotides line up with TRBD1. The CDR3 consists of 15 residues. V was clipped by 6 bases and J by 4 bases; unmatched bases: 9. The V gene's germline CDR1 is MNHNS and CDR2 SASEGT. The CDR3 region has the DNA TGTGCCAGCAGGCGGGACAGGACGAAATCAGATACGCAGTATTTT. Residues: CASRRDRTKSDTQYF.

V is TRBV27 and J is TRBJ2-5; tentative D call: TRBD1 (6 bases). This CDR3 spans 14 amino acids. V shed 3 bases and J shed 5 bases, with 13 bases lying between them. CDR1 MNHEY and CDR2 SMNVEV come from the germline V gene (reference sequence). This chain's CDR3 is CASSFQARGETQYF. The CDR3 DNA reads as TGTGCCAGCAGTTTCCAAGCTAGGGGGGAGACCCAGTACTTC.

This chain connects TRBV15 to TRBJ2-3; D gene uncertain. V was shortened by 0 bases and J by 0 bases, with 10 bases between the two germline ends. CDR3 length: 16 residues. Germline CDR1 is LNHNV and CDR2 is YYDKDF (reference sequence). The CDR3 loop is CATSRELAASTDTQYF. CDR3 in DNA: TGTGCCACCAGCAGAGAGCTGGCTGCAAGCACAGATACGCAGTATTTT.

This chain uses TRBV13 with TRBJ1-1; D is undetermined. The V gene's germline CDR1 is PRHDT and CDR2 FYEKMQ (reference sequence). This CDR3 is built from 13 residues. V was cut by 2 bases and J by 3 bases, with 7 bases left in between. As DNA, the CDR3 is TGTGCCAGCAGCTTATTGCGGCACACTGAAGCTTTCTTT. This encodes CASSLLRHTEAFF.

The rearrangement joins TRBV30 to TRBJ1-4; D is unclear. The length of the CDR3 is 13 residues. CDR1 GTSNPN and CDR2 SVGIG come from the germline V gene (reference sequence). The V gene lost 2 bases and the J gene lost 2 bases, with 6 bases spanning the gap. The CDR3 nucleotides read TGTGCCTGGAGTAGAGAGACTAATGAAAAACTGTTTTTT. Translated, it gives CAWSRETNEKLFF.